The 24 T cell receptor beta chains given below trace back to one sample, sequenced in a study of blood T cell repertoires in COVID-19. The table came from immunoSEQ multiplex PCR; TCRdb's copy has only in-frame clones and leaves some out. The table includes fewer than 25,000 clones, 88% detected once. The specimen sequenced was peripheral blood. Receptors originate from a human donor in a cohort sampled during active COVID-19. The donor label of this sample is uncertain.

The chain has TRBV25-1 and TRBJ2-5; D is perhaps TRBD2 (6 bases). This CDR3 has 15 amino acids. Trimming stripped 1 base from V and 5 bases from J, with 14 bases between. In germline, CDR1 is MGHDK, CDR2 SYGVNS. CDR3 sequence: CASSEWGGAGETQYF. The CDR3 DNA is TGTGCCAGCAGTGAATGGGGCGGGGCGGGGGAGACCCAGTACTTC. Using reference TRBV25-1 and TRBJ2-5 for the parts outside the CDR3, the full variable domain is EADIYQTPRYLVIGTGKKITLECSQTMGHDKMYWYQQDPGMELHLIHYSYGVNSTEKGDLSSESTVSRIRTEHFPLTLESARPSHTSQYLCASSEWGGAGETQYFGPGTRLLVL.

The CDR3 nucleotides read TGTGCCAGCAGCTTGTCCGGGACACTCCAAGAGACCCAGTACTTC. It translates to CASSLSGTLQETQYF. V and J are TRBV7-3 and TRBJ2-5; TRBD1 is a possible D gene (6 bases). V was clipped by 3 bases and J by 1 base, with 12 bases between them. Germline loops: CDR1 SGHTA, CDR2 FQGTGA. The CDR3 extends over 15 amino acids.

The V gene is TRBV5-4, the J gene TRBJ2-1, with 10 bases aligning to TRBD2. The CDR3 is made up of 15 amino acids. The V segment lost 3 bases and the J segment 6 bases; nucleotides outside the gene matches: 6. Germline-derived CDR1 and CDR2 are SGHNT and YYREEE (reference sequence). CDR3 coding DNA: TGTGCCAGCAGCTCCCCGCTAGCGGGAGTCAATGAGCAGTTCTTC. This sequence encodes CASSSPLAGVNEQFF.

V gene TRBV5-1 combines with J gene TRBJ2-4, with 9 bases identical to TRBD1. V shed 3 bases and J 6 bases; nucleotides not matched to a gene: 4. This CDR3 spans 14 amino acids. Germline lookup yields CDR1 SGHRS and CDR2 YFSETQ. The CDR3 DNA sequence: TGCGCCAGCAGCTCGACAGGGGGTGGAAACATTCAGTACTTC. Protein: CASSSTGGGNIQYF.

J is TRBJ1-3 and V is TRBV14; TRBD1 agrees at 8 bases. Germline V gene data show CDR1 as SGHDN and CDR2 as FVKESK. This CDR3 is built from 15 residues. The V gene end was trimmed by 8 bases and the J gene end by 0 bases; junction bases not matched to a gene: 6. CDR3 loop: CASPGQDLSGNTIYF. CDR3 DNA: TGTGCCAGCCCGGGACAGGACCTCTCTGGAAACACCATATATTTT.

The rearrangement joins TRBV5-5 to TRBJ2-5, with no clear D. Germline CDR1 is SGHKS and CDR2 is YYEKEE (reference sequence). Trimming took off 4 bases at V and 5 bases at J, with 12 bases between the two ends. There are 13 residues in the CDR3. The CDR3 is CASSQYTRETQYF. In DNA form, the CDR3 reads TGTGCCAGCAGCCAGTACACGAGGGAGACCCAGTACTTC.

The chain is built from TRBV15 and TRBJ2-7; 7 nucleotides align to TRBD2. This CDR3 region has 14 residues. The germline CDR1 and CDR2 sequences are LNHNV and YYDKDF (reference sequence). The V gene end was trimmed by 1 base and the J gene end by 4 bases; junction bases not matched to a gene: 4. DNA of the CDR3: TGTGCCACCAGCAGAGGGGGGGGGAGGTACGAGCAGTACTTC. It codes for CATSRGGGRYEQYF.

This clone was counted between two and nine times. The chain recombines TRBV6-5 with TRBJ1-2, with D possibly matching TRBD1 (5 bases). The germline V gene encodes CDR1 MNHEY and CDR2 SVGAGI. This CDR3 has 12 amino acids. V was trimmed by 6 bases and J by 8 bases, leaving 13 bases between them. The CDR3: CASSRDLMGYTF. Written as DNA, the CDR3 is TGTGCCAGCAGCCGGGACTTAATGGGCTACACCTTC.

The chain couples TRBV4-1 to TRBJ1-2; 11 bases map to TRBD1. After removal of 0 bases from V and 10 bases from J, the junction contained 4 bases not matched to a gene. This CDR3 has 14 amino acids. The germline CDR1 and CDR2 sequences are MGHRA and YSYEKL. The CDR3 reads CASSQERDRGIYTF. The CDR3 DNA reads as TGCGCCAGCAGCCAAGAACGGGACAGGGGGATCTACACCTTC.

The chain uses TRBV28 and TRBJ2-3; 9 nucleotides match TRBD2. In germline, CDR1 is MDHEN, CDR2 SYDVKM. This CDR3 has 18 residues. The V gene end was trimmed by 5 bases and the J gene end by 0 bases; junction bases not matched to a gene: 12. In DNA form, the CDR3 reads TGTGCCAGCAGTACCCCTGTTGGCGGGAGGGGAAGCACAGATACGCAGTATTTT. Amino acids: CASSTPVGGRGSTDTQYF.

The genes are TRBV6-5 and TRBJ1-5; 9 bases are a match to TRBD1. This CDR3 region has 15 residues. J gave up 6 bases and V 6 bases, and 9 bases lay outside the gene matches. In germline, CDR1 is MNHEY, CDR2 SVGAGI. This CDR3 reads CASSRGTGRSQPQHF. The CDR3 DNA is TGTGCCAGCAGCCGTGGGACAGGGCGAAGTCAGCCCCAGCATTTT.

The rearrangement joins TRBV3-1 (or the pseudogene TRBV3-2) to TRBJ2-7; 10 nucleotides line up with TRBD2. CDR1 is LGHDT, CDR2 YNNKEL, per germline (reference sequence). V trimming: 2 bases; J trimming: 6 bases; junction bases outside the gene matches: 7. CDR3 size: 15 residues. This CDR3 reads CASSQLAGASTEQYF. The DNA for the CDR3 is TGTGCCAGCAGCCAACTAGCGGGGGCATCGACCGAGCAGTACTTC.

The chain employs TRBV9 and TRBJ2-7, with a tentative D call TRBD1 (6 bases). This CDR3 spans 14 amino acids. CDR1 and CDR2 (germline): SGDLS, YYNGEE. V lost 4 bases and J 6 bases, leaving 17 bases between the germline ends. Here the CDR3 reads CASSPGAASTEQYF. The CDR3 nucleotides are TGTGCCAGCAGCCCAGGGGCGGCCTCTACCGAGCAGTACTTC.

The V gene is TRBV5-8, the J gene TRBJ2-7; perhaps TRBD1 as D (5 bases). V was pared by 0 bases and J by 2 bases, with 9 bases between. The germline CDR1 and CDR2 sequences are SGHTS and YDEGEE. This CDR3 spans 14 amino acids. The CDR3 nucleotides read TGTGCCAGCAGCTTGGGTGACAGCACCTACGAGCAGTACTTC. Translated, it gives CASSLGDSTYEQYF.

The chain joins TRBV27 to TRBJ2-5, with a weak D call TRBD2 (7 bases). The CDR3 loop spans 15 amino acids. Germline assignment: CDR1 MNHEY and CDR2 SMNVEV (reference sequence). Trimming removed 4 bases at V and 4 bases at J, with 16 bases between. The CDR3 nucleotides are TGTGCCAGCAGTTATCTAGCGGAGGGGGGAGAGACCCAGTACTTC. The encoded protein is CASSYLAEGGETQYF.

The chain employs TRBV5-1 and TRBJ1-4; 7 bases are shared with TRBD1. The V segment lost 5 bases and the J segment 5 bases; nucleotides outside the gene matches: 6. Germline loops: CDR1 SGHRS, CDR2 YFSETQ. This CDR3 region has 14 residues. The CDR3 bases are TGCGCCAGCAGTTTCCGGGACAGAAATGAAAAACTGTTTTTT. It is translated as CASSFRDRNEKLFF.

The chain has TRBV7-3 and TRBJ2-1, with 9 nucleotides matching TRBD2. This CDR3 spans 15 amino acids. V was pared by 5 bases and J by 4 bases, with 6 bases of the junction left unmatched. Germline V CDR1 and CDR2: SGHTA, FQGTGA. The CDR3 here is CASSQSGRWYNEQFF. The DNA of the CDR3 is TGTGCCAGCAGCCAAAGCGGGAGGTGGTACAATGAGCAGTTCTTC.

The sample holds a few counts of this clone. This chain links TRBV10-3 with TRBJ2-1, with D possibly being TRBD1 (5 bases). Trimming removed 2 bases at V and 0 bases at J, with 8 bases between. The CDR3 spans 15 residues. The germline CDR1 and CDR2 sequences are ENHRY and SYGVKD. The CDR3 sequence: CAISEPQGSYNEQFF. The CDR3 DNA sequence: TGTGCCATCAGTGAGCCCCAGGGCTCCTACAATGAGCAGTTCTTC.

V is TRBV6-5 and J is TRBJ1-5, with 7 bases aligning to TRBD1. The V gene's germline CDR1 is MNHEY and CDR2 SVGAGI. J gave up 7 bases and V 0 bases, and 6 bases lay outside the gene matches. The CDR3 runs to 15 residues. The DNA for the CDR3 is TGTGCCAGCAGTTACTCGGCACAGGGGAGGCAGCCCCAGCATTTT. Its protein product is CASSYSAQGRQPQHF.

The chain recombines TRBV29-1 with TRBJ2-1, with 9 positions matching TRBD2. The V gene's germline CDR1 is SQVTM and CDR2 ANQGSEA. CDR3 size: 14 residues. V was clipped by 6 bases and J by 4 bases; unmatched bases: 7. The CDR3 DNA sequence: TGCAGCGTGAAGACTAGCGGCCTTTACAATGAGCAGTTCTTC. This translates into CSVKTSGLYNEQFF.

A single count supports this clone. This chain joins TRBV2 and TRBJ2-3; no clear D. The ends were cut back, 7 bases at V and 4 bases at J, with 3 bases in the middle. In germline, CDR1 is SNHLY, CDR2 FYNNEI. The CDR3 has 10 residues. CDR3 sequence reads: CASTADTQYF. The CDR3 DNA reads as TGTGCCAGCACGGCAGATACGCAGTATTTT.

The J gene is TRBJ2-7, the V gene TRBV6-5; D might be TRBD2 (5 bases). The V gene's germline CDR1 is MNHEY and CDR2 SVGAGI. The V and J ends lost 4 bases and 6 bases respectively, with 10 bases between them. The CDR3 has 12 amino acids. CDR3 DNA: TGTGCCAGCAGTTCCCCCCGGGGCGAGCAGTACTTC. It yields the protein CASSSPRGEQYF.

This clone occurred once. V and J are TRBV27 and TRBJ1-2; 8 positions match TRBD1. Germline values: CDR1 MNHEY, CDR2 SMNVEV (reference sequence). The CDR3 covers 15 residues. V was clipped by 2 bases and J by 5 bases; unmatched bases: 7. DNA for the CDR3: TGTGCCAGCAGTTTAGGACAGGGATTGAGTTATGGCTACACCTTC. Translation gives CASSLGQGLSYGYTF.

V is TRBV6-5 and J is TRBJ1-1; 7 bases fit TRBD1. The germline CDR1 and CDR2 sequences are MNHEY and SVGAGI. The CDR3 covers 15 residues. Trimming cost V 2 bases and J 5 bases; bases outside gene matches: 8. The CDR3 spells CASSYGGGLGTEAFF. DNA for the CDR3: TGTGCCAGCAGTTACGGAGGGGGCTTGGGGACTGAAGCTTTCTTT.